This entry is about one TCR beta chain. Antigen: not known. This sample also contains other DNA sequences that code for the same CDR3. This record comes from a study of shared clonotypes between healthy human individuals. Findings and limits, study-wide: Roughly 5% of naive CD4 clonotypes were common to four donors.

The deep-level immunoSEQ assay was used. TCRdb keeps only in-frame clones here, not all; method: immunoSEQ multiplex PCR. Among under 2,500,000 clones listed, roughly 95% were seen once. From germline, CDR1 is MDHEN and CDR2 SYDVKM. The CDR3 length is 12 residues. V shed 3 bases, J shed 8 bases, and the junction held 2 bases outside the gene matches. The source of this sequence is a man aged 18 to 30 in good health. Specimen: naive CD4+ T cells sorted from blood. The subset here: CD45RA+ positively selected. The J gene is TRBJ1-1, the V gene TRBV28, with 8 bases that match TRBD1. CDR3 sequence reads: CASSFQGAEAFF. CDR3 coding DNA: TGTGCCAGCAGTTTCCAGGGGGCGGAAGCTTTCTTT.